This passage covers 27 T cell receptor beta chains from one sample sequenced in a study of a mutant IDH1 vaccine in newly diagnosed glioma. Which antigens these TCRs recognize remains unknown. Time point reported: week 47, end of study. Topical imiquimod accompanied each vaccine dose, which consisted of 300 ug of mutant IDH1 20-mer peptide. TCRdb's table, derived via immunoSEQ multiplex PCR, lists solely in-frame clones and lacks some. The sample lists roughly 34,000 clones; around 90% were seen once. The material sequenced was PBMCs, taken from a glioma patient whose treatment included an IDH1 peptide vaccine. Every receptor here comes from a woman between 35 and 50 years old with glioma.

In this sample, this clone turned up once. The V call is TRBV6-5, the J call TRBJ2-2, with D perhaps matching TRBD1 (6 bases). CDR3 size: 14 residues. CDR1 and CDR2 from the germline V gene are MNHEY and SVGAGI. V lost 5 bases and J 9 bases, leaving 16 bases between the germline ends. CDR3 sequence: CASSQQPGHWELFF. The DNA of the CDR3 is TGTGCCAGCAGTCAACAACCGGGACACTGGGAGCTGTTTTTT.

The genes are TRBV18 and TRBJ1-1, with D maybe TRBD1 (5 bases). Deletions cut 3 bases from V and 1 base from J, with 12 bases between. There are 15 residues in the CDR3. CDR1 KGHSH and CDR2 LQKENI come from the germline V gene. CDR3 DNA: TGTGCCAGCTCACCGGTTCAGGGAAGGAACACTGAAGCTTTCTTT. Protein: CASSPVQGRNTEAFF. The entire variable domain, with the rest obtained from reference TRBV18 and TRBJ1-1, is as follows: NAGVMQNPRHLVRRRGQEARLRCSPMKGHSHVYWYRQLPEEGLKFMVYLQKENIIDESGMPKERFSAEFPKEGPSILRIQQVVRGDSAAYFCASSPVQGRNTEAFFGQGTRLTVV.

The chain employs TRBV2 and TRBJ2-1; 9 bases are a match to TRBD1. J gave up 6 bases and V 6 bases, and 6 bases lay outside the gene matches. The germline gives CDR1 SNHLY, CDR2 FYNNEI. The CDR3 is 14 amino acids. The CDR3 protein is CASRRRTGANEQFF. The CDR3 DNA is TGTGCCAGCAGGAGGCGGACAGGGGCCAATGAGCAGTTCTTC.

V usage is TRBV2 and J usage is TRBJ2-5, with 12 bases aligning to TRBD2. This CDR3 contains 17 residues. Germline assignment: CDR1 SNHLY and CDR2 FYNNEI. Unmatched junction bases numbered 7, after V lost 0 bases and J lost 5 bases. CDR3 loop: CASSEAHLAGGPETQYF. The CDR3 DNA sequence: TGTGCCAGCAGTGAAGCGCACCTAGCGGGAGGGCCGGAGACCCAGTACTTC.

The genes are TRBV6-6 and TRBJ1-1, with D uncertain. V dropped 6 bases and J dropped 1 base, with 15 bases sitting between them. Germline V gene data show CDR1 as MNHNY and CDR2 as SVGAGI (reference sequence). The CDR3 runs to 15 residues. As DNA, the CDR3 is TGTGCCAGCAGAGGGTCCAGGAGAAGGAACACTGAAGCTTTCTTT. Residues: CASRGSRRRNTEAFF.

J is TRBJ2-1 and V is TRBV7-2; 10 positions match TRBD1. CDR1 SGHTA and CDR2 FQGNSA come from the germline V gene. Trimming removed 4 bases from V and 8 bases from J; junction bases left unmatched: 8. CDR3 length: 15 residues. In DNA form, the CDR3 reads TGTGCCAGCAGCTACGACAGGGGGCGCATCTATGAGCAGTTCTTC. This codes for CASSYDRGRIYEQFF.

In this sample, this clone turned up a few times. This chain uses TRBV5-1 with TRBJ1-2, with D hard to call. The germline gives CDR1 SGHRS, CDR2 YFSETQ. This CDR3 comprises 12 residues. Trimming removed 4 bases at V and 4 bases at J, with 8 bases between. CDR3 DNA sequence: TGCGCCAGCAGCCTTAACACCTATGGCTACACCTTC. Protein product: CASSLNTYGYTF.

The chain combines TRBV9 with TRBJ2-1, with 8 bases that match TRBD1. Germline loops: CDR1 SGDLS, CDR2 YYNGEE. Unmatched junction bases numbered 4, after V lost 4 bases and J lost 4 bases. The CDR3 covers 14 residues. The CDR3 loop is CASSPRTGYNEQFF. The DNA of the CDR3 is TGTGCCAGCAGCCCCCGGACAGGGTACAATGAGCAGTTCTTC.

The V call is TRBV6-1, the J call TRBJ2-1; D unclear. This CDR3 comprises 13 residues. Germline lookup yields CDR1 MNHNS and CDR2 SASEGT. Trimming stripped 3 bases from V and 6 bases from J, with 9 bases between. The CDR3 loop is CASSDWASNEQFF. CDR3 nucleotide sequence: TGTGCCAGCAGTGATTGGGCTAGCAATGAGCAGTTCTTC.

The CDR3 sequence is CASSAGTASPLHF. CDR3 DNA sequence: TGTGCCAGCAGCGCAGGGACAGCTTCACCCCTCCACTTT. The chain couples TRBV7-2 to TRBJ1-6; 7 nucleotides match TRBD1. After removal of 5 bases from V and 9 bases from J, the junction contained 4 bases not matched to a gene. CDR1 is SGHTA, CDR2 FQGNSA, per germline. The CDR3 spans 13 residues.

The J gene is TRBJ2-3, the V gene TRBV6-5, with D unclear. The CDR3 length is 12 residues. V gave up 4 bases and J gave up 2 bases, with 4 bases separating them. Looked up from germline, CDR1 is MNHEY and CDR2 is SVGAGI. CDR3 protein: CASSSHTDTQYF. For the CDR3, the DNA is TGTGCCAGCAGTTCACACACAGATACGCAGTATTTT.

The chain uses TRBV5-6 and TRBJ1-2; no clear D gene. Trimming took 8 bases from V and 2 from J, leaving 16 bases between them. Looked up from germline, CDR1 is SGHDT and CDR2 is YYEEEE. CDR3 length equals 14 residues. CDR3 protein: CASALPDGNYGYTF. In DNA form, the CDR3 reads TGTGCCAGTGCCCTCCCGGACGGAAACTATGGCTACACCTTC.

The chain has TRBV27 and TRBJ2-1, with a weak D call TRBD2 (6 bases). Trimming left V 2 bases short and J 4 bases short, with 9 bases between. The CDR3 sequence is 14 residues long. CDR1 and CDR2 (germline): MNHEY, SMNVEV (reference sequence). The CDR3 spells CASSLDGGYNEQFF. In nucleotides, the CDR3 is TGTGCCAGCAGTTTAGATGGAGGGTACAATGAGCAGTTCTTC.

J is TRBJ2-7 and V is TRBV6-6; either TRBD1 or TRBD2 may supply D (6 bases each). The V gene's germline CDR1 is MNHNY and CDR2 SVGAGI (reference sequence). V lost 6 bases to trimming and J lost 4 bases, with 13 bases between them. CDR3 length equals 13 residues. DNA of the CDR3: TGTGCCAGCAGCCCACGCGGGACATACGAGCAGTACTTC. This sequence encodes CASSPRGTYEQYF.

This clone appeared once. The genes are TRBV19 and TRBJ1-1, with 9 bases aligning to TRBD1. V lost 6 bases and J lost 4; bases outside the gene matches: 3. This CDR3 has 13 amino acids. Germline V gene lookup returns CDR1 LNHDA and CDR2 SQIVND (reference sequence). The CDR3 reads CASSRQGGTEAFF. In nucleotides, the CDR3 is TGTGCCAGTAGCCGACAGGGGGGCACTGAAGCTTTCTTT.

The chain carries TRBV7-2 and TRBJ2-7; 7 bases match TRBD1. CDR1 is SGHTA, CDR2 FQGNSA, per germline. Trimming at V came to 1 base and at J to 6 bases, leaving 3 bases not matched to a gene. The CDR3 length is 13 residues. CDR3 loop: CASSLGTGGEQYF. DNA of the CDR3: TGTGCCAGCAGCTTAGGGACAGGTGGCGAGCAGTACTTC. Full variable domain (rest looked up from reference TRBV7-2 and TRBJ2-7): GAGVSQSPSNKVTEKGKDVELRCDPISGHTALYWYRQSLGQGLEFLIYFQGNSAPDKSGLPSDRFSAERTGGSVSTLTIQRTQQEDSAVYLCASSLGTGGEQYFGPGTRLTVT.

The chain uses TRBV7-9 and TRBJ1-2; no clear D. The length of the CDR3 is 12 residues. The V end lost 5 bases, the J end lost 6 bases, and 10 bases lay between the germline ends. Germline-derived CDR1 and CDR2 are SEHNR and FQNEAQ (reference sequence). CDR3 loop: CASSLRRDGYTF. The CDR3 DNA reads TGTGCCAGCAGCCTAAGAAGAGATGGCTACACCTTC.

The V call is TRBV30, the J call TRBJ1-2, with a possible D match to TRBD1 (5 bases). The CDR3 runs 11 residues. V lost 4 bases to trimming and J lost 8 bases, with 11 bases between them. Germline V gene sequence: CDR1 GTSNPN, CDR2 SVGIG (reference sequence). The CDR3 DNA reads TGTGCCTGGAACTACCGGGGGGGCTACACCTTC. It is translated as CAWNYRGGYTF.

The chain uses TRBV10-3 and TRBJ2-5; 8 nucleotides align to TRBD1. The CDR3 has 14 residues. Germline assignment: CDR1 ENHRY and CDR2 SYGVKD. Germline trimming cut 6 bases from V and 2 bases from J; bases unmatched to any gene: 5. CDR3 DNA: TGTGCCATCAGCTCCCGGACAGGGCAAGAGACCCAGTACTTC. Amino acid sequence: CAISSRTGQETQYF.

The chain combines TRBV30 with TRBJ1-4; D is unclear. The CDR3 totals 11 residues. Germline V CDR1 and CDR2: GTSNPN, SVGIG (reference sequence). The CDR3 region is CGVELNEKLFF. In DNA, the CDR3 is TGTGGGGTGGAACTTAATGAAAAACTGTTTTTT.

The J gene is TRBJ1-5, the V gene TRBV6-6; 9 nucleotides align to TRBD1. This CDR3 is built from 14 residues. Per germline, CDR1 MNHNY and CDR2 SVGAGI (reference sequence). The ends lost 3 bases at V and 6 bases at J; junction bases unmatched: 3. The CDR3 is CASSYTGGSQPQHF. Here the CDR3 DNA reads TGTGCCAGCAGTTATACAGGGGGCAGTCAGCCCCAGCATTTT.

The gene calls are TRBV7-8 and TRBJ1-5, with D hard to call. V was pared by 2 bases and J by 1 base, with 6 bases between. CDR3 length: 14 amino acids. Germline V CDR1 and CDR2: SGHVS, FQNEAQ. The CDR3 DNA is TGTGCCAGCAGCTTAAGTTCGAGCAATCAGCCCCAGCATTTT. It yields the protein CASSLSSSNQPQHF.

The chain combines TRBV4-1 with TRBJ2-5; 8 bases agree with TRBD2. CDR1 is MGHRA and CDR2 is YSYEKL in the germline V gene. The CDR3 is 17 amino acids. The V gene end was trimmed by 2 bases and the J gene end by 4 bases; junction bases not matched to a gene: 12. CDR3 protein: CASSQFMLLAGPETQYF. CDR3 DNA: TGCGCCAGCAGCCAATTTATGCTCCTAGCGGGTCCAGAGACCCAGTACTTC.

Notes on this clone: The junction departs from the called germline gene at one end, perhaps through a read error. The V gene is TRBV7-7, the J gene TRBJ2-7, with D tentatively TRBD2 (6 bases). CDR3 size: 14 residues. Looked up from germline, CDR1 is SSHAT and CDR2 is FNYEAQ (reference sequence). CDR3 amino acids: CASSPLANSYEQYF. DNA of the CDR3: TGTGCTAGCAGCCCCCTAGCGAACTCCTACGAGCAGTACTTC.

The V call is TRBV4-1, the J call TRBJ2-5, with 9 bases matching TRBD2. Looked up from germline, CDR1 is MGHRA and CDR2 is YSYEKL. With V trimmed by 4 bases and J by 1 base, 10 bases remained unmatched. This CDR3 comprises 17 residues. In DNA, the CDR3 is TGCGCCAGCAGCCCTACCCCGGGACTAGCTGTCCAAGAGACCCAGTACTTC. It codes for CASSPTPGLAVQETQYF.

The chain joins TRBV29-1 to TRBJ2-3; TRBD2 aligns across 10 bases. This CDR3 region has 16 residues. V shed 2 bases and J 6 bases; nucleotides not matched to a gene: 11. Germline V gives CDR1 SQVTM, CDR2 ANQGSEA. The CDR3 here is CSVELPGLAELDTQYF. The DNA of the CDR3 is TGCAGCGTTGAACTCCCCGGACTAGCGGAGCTCGATACGCAGTATTTT.

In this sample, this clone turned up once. CDR3 sequence: CASTTGGYNSPLHF. In nucleotides, the CDR3 is TGTGCCAGTACTACAGGGGGATATAATTCACCCCTCCACTTT. The V call is TRBV19, the J call TRBJ1-6, with 8 nucleotides matching TRBD1. Per the germline V gene, CDR1 is LNHDA and CDR2 is SQIVND (reference sequence). The length of the CDR3 is 14 residues. The J segment lost 4 bases and the V segment lost 7 bases, leaving 3 bases of the junction unmatched.